This TCR beta chain was sequenced during a study of T cell responses to AZD1222 COVID-19 vaccine. Study-level results: A rise in Spike-specific TCR breadth and depth followed two AZD1222 doses. Females made up more of the donors, who were largely white British, and clonal diversity may have come out too low.

Repertoires were generated with immunoSEQ multiplex PCR, while TCRdb's copy carries only in-frame clones and drops some. There are 70,000 to 95,000 clones in the sample; 90% occur only once, and approximately 1.4% lies in the top ten. Per the germline V gene, CDR1 is SGDLS and CDR2 is YYNGEE. V was trimmed by 4 bases and J by 5 bases, leaving 17 bases between them. The CDR3 runs to 15 residues. Notes on this clone: What it binds is unknown.

Pooling covered second doses at about 4 or about 12 weeks. The gene calls are TRBV9 and TRBJ2-3, with D perhaps matching TRBD1 or TRBD2 (5 bases each). Sequences were derived from peripheral blood, sampled 28 days after the second AZD1222 dose. The origin of this receptor is an adult who received the AZD1222 COVID-19 vaccine. The CDR3 DNA is TGTGCCAGCAGCTCCCGATGGGGGTATGAAGATACGCAGTATTTT. Its translation: CASSSRWGYEDTQYF. The variable domain in full, completed from reference TRBV9 and TRBJ2-3, reads DSGVTQTPKHLITATGQRVTLRCSPRSGDLSVYWYQQSLDQGLQFLIQYYNGEERAKGNILERFSAQQFPDLHSELNLSSLELGDSALYFCASSSRWGYEDTQYFGPGTRLTVL.